This TCR beta chain was recorded in a study of blood T cell repertoires in COVID-19. Study summary: PBMCs, B-cell-depleted T cells, or T cells were the source of the cDNA or gDNA that made up the material.

Profiling relied on immunoSEQ multiplex PCR, and the TCRdb table lists in-frame clones only, not all of them. The table records just over 200,000 clones, over 60% of them present only once. The CDR3 has 13 residues. The V and J ends lost 1 base and 9 bases, in that order; junction bases with no gene match: 1. The germline CDR1 and CDR2 sequences are SGHDN and FVKESK. Sequenced material: peripheral blood. The chain has TRBV14 and TRBJ2-2; 8 bases match TRBD2. The source of this sequence is a woman between 65 and 79 years old with acute or convalescent COVID-19. Here the CDR3 DNA reads TGTGCCAGCAGCCAAGGACTAGCGCGGGAGCTGTTTTTT. Its translation: CASSQGLARELFF.